These 19 T cell receptor beta chains were all obtained from the same sample, sequenced in a study of blood T cell repertoires in COVID-19. Profiled with immunoSEQ multiplex PCR; TCRdb holds only in-frame clones, not every one. The sample has more than 35,000 clones, 85% seen once. The specimen was peripheral blood. These receptors were collected from a human donor in a cohort sampled during active COVID-19.

The chain has TRBV4-3 and TRBJ1-4, with D unresolved. This CDR3 contains 13 residues. Germline V gene data show CDR1 as LGHNA and CDR2 as YSLEER. V was clipped by 0 bases and J by 8 bases, with 7 bases between them. In DNA form, the CDR3 reads TGCGCCAGCAGCCAAGATACGGTAGAAAAACTGTTTTTT. It specifies CASSQDTVEKLFF.

The chain combines TRBV6-5 with TRBJ2-7, with a possible D match to TRBD1 (6 bases). The V end was cut by 6 bases, the J end by 2 bases, with 11 bases between. Germline-derived CDR1 and CDR2 are MNHEY and SVGAGI. This CDR3 comprises 13 residues. The CDR3 nucleotides read TGTGCCAGCAGGTCGGACAGAACCTACGAGCAGTACTTC. Its translation is CASRSDRTYEQYF.

The chain links TRBV6-5 to TRBJ1-1; 7 bases are a match to TRBD1. This CDR3 is built from 15 residues. V shed 3 bases, J shed 2 bases, and the junction held 6 bases outside the gene matches. Germline loops: CDR1 MNHEY, CDR2 SVGAGI. The DNA for the CDR3 is TGTGCCAGCAGTTATTCGGGACAGACAAACACTGAAGCTTTCTTT. It is translated as CASSYSGQTNTEAFF.

The chain recombines TRBV27 with TRBJ1-5, with TRBD1 matching 9 bases. CDR1 and CDR2 (germline): MNHEY, SMNVEV (reference sequence). With 0 bases clipped from V and 0 bases from J, the junction kept 9 bases outside the gene matches. CDR3 size: 19 residues. CDR3 DNA sequence: TGTGCCAGCAGTTTATCCCGGGGACAGGGTGGGTATAGCAATCAGCCCCAGCATTTT. This codes for CASSLSRGQGGYSNQPQHF.

The V gene is TRBV19, the J gene TRBJ2-2; 7 bases line up with TRBD2. CDR1 LNHDA and CDR2 SQIVND come from the germline V gene (reference sequence). After removal of 10 bases from V and 4 bases from J, the junction contained 9 bases not matched to a gene. The CDR3 runs 14 residues. The CDR3 coding sequence is TGTGCCACTAAGTTGGGGAGGGTCACCGGGGAGCTGTTTTTT. This sequence encodes CATKLGRVTGELFF.

The V call is TRBV28, the J call TRBJ2-6; a weak D match, TRBD2 (6 bases). V was cut by 6 bases and J by 1 base, with 10 bases left in between. From germline, CDR1 is MDHEN and CDR2 SYDVKM. There are 15 residues in the CDR3. CDR3 nucleotides: TGTGCCAGCAGGGGTCTAGCGTCTGGGGCCAACGTCCTGACTTTC. It translates to CASRGLASGANVLTF.

The J gene is TRBJ2-1, the V gene TRBV3-1 (or the pseudogene TRBV3-2); 10 nucleotides line up with TRBD2. This CDR3 has 19 amino acids. V was clipped by 2 bases and J by 2 bases; unmatched bases: 12. Per the germline V gene, CDR1 is LGHDT and CDR2 is YNNKEL (reference sequence). The CDR3 spells CASSQTPGASGSPYNEQFF. CDR3 nucleotides: TGTGCCAGCAGCCAAACCCCTGGGGCTAGCGGGAGTCCCTACAATGAGCAGTTCTTC.

V is TRBV3-1 (or the pseudogene TRBV3-2) and J is TRBJ1-4, with TRBD1 as a possible D gene (5 bases). V was cut by 4 bases and J by 2 bases, with 14 bases left in between. The CDR3 consists of 16 residues. The germline CDR1 and CDR2 sequences are LGHDT and YNNKEL (reference sequence). The CDR3 loop is CASSPGGGPTNEKLFF. DNA of the CDR3: TGTGCCAGCAGCCCCGGGGGGGGTCCCACTAATGAAAAACTGTTTTTT.

The sample holds one count of this clone. The J gene is TRBJ2-3, the V gene TRBV6-5; D may be TRBD2 (5 bases). There are 16 residues in the CDR3. CDR1 and CDR2 (germline): MNHEY, SVGAGI. The V end lost 0 bases, the J end lost 6 bases, and 16 bases lay between the germline ends. The CDR3 region is CASSYSAGGQPDTQYF. Here the CDR3 DNA reads TGTGCCAGCAGTTACTCCGCCGGAGGTCAGCCGGATACGCAGTATTTT.

The V gene is TRBV27, the J gene TRBJ2-7; TRBD1 agrees at 11 bases. The CDR3 contains 14 residues. With V trimmed by 5 bases and J by 4 bases, 4 bases remained unmatched. CDR1 is MNHEY, CDR2 SMNVEV, per germline (reference sequence). This CDR3 is CASSPRDRGYEQYF. For the CDR3, the DNA is TGTGCCAGCAGTCCCCGGGACAGGGGGTACGAGCAGTACTTC.

J is TRBJ2-2 and V is TRBV6-2 or TRBV6-3, with 8 positions matching TRBD1. Germline loops: CDR1 MNHEY, CDR2 SVGEGT. The CDR3 runs 18 residues. The J segment lost 6 bases and the V segment lost 5 bases, leaving 17 bases of the junction unmatched. CDR3 protein: CASSPLPRAGGAAGELFF. CDR3 sequence (DNA): TGTGCCAGCAGTCCCCTCCCCCGGGCAGGGGGCGCCGCCGGGGAGCTGTTTTTT.

The chain employs TRBV3-1 (or the pseudogene TRBV3-2) and TRBJ2-1; TRBD1 aligns across 8 bases. The CDR3 has 15 residues. Unmatched junction bases numbered 4, after V lost 1 base and J lost 5 bases. Germline V lookup: CDR1 LGHDT, CDR2 YNNKEL (reference sequence). The CDR3: CASSQGGQDNNEQFF. CDR3 coding DNA: TGTGCCAGCAGCCAAGGGGGACAGGACAACAATGAGCAGTTCTTC.

This clone was recorded a few times. The J gene is TRBJ2-7, the V gene TRBV7-2; perhaps TRBD2 as D (5 bases). This CDR3 contains 15 residues. Germline CDR1 SGHTA, CDR2 FQGNSA. V was cut by 7 bases and J by 3 bases, with 19 bases left in between. The CDR3 protein is CASNQLPGIIYEQYF. The CDR3 DNA reads TGTGCCAGCAACCAACTACCCGGGATCATCTACGAGCAGTACTTC.

The V and J genes are TRBV20-1 and TRBJ2-3, with TRBD2 matching 7 bases. J lost 14 bases, V lost 5 bases, and 1 base had no gene match. In germline, CDR1 is DFQATT, CDR2 SNEGSKA (reference sequence). This CDR3 comprises 8 residues. The CDR3 coding sequence is TGCAGTGCTGGGGAGGGGTATTTT. Translating gives CSAGEGYF.

The rearrangement links TRBV6-1 to TRBJ2-3, with TRBD2 matching over 12 bases. Germline trimming cut 1 base from V and 4 bases from J; bases unmatched to any gene: 6. CDR3 length: 17 residues. The germline V gene encodes CDR1 MNHNS and CDR2 SASEGT. This CDR3 reads CASSEGLAGGASDTQYF. CDR3 DNA sequence: TGTGCCAGCAGTGAAGGGCTAGCGGGGGGGGCGTCAGATACGCAGTATTTT.

The CDR3 sequence is CASSAGGRNQPQHF. DNA for the CDR3: TGCGCCAGCAGTGCAGGGGGCCGCAATCAGCCCCAGCATTTT. The chain uses TRBV10-2 and TRBJ1-5, with 8 bases fitting TRBD1. J lost 2 bases, V lost 4 bases, and 1 base had no gene match. CDR1 and CDR2 (germline): WSHSY, SAAADI. The CDR3 loop spans 14 amino acids.

This chain connects TRBV19 to TRBJ1-5; 8 bases are a match to TRBD1. This CDR3 is 14 amino acids long. CDR1 is LNHDA and CDR2 is SQIVND in the germline V gene (reference sequence). The ends lost 7 bases at V and 4 bases at J; junction bases unmatched: 6. CDR3: CASTRQGRNQPQHF. For the CDR3, the DNA is TGTGCCAGTACTCGACAGGGGCGGAATCAGCCCCAGCATTTT.

The chain recombines TRBV28 with TRBJ1-4; unclear D gene. The CDR3 contains 16 residues. The germline V gene encodes CDR1 MDHEN and CDR2 SYDVKM. V was clipped by 5 bases and J by 4 bases, with 17 bases between them. CDR3 coding DNA: TGTGCCAGCAGTCCCACTGACGGAGCTTTTAATGAAAAACTGTTTTTT. This sequence encodes CASSPTDGAFNEKLFF.

This sequence joins TRBV5-8 and TRBJ1-1; D uncertain. The CDR3 spans 11 residues. V lost 5 bases to trimming and J lost 6 bases, with 8 bases between them. The germline gives CDR1 SGHTS, CDR2 YDEGEE. The CDR3 nucleotides are TGTGCCAGCAGAGGACTCGCTGAAGCTTTCTTT. Translated: CASRGLAEAFF.